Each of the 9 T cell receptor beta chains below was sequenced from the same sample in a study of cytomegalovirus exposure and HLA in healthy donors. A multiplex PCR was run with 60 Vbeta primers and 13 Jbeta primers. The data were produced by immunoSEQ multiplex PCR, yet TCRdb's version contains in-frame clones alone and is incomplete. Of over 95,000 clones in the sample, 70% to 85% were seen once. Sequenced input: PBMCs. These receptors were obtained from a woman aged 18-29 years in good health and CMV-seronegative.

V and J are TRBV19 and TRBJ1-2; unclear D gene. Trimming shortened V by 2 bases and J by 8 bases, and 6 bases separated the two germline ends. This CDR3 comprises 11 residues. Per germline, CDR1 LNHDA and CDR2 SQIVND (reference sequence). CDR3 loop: CASSISGGYTF. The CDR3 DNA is TGTGCCAGTAGTATATCTGGCGGCTACACCTTC.

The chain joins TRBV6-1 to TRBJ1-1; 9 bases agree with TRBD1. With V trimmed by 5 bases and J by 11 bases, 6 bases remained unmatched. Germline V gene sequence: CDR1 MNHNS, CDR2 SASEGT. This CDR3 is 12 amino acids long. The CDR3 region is CASSKQGTGAFF. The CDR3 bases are TGTGCCAGCAGTAAACAGGGGACAGGGGCTTTCTTT.

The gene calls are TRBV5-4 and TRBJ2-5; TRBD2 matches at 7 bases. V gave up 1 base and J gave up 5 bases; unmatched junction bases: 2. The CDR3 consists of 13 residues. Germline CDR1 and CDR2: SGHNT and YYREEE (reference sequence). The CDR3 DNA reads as TGTGCCAGCAGCTTGTTCGGGGGGGAGACCCAGTACTTC. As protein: CASSLFGGETQYF.

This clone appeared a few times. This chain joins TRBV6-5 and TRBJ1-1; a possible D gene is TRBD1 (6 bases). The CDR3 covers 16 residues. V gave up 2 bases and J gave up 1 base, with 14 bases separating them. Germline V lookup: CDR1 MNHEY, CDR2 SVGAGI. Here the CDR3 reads CASSYDVGAGNTEAFF. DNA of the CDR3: TGTGCCAGCAGTTACGACGTGGGGGCGGGGAACACTGAAGCTTTCTTT.

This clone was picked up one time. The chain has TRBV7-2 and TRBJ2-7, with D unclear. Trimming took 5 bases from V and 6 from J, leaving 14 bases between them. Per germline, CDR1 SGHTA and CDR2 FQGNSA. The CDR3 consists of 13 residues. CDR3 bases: TGTGCCAGCAGCCAAAACATCCCCCCCGAGCAGTACTTC. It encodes CASSQNIPPEQYF.

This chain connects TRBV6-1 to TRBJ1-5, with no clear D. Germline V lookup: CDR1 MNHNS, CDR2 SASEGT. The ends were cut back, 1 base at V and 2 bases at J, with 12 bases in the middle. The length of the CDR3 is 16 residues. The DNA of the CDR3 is TGTGCCAGCAGTGAAGAGGGAGGCATGGGCAATCAGCCCCAGCATTTT. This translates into CASSEEGGMGNQPQHF.

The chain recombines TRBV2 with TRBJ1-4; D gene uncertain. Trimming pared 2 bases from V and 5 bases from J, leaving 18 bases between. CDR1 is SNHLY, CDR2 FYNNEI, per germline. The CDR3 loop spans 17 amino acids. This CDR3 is CASSESGDPSSNEKLFF. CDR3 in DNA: TGTGCCAGCAGTGAAAGCGGGGATCCCAGCTCGAATGAAAAACTGTTTTTT.

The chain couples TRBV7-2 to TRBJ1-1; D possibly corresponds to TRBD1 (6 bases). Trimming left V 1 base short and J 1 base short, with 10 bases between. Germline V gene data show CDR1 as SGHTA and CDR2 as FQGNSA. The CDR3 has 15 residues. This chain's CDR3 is CASSLGGQTNTEAFF. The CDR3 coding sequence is TGTGCCAGCAGCTTAGGAGGACAGACGAACACTGAAGCTTTCTTT.

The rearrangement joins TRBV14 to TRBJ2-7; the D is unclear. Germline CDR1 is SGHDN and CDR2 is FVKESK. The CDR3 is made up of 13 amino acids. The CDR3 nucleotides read TGTGCCAGCAGCCAATTACAGTCCTCCGAGCAGTACGTC. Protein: CASSQLQSSEQYV.